The sequence of this TCR beta chain was determined in a study of PD-L1 blockade in urothelial cancer. Measured with immunoSEQ multiplex PCR; TCRdb has only the in-frame clones, and not every one. Altogether approximately 51,000 clones are present, around 87% being singletons, with the ten largest covering under 20%. The CDR3 is 18 amino acids. J gave up 5 bases and V 2 bases, and 12 bases lay outside the gene matches. The germline gives CDR1 LGHNA, CDR2 YSLEER. The sequencing used PBMCs, collected around atezolizumab (anti-PD-L1) treatment. The sequence was obtained from a man aged 55 to 70 with urothelial cancer. This chain uses TRBV4-3 with TRBJ1-2; 12 nucleotides line up with TRBD1. The CDR3 loop reads CASSQLRGTGGNGYGYTF. The CDR3 nucleotides read TGCGCCAGCAGCCAATTGAGGGGGACAGGGGGCAATGGGTATGGCTACACCTTC.